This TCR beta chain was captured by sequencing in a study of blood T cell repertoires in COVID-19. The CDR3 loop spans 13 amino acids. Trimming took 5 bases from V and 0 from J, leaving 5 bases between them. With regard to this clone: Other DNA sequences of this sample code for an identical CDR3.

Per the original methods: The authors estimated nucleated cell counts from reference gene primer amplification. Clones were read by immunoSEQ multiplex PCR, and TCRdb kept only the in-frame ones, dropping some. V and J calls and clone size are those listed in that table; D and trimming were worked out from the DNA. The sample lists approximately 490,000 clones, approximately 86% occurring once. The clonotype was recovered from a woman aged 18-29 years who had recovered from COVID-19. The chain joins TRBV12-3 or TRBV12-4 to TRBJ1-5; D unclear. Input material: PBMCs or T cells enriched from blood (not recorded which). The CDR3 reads CASSTYSNQPQHF. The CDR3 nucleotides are TGTGCCAGCAGTACCTATAGCAATCAGCCCCAGCATTTT.